This passage covers 19 T cell receptor beta chains from one sample sequenced in a study of shared clonotypes between healthy human individuals. Generated by immunoSEQ multiplex PCR, the TCRdb table keeps only in-frame clones and is missing some. This table has around 1.5 million clones, approximately 98% appearing once. The sample was naive CD4+ T cells sorted from blood. Subset of the sample: CD45RA+ positively selected. The source is a man aged 25-40 years in good health.

V and J are TRBV28 and TRBJ1-5; D is ambiguous. Deletions cut 8 bases from V and 6 bases from J, with 20 bases between. This CDR3 region has 15 residues. Germline-derived CDR1 and CDR2 are MDHEN and SYDVKM. In DNA, the CDR3 is TGTGCCAGCGGAATCCAAGAGAGGGTGCGTCAGCCCCAGCATTTT. This codes for CASGIQERVRQPQHF.

The chain employs TRBV19 and TRBJ1-4; perhaps TRBD1 as D (6 bases). Germline values: CDR1 LNHDA, CDR2 SQIVND (reference sequence). The CDR3 is made up of 15 amino acids. V lost 2 bases and J 4 bases, leaving 11 bases between the germline ends. CDR3 coding DNA: TGTGCCAGTAGTATAAGGTGGGGGCTTAATGAAAAACTGTTTTTT. Amino acid sequence: CASSIRWGLNEKLFF.

The chain uses TRBV19 and TRBJ2-1, with TRBD2 identical over 13 bases. J gave up 9 bases and V 3 bases, and 5 bases lay outside the gene matches. Germline V lookup: CDR1 LNHDA, CDR2 SQIVND (reference sequence). The CDR3 has 15 amino acids. The CDR3 DNA reads TGTGCCAGTAGTATTGGACTAGCGGGAGCGGCTGAGCAGTTCTTC. Its protein product is CASSIGLAGAAEQFF. The full variable domain, completed using reference TRBV19 and TRBJ2-1, is DGGITQSPKYLFRKEGQNVTLSCEQNLNHDAMYWYRQDPGQGLRLIYYSQIVNDFQKGDIAEGYSVSREKKESFPLTVTSAQKNPTAFYLCASSIGLAGAAEQFFGPGTRLTVL.

The chain has TRBV9 and TRBJ2-2; D is undetermined. From germline, CDR1 is SGDLS and CDR2 YYNGEE. Trimming stripped 3 bases from V and 7 bases from J, with 13 bases between. The CDR3 is 14 residues long. This CDR3 is CASSADRPVGELFF. CDR3 bases: TGTGCCAGCAGCGCCGACCGACCGGTCGGGGAGCTGTTTTTT.

The chain couples TRBV27 to TRBJ2-1, with D possibly TRBD2 on 6 matching bases. V lost 7 bases, J lost 5 bases, and 18 bases lay in between. The CDR3 sequence is 15 residues long. Germline V gene lookup returns CDR1 MNHEY and CDR2 SMNVEV (reference sequence). The CDR3 spells CASKAQGWGDNEQFF. The CDR3 coding sequence is TGTGCCAGCAAAGCCCAGGGTTGGGGGGACAATGAGCAGTTCTTC.

Regarding this clone: This specimen includes other DNA sequences encoding the same CDR3. V is TRBV5-1 and J is TRBJ2-6; maybe TRBD1 (6 bases). Germline CDR1 reads SGHRS; CDR2 reads YFSETQ. CDR3 size: 16 residues. The V end was cut by 3 bases, the J end by 0 bases, with 10 bases between. This CDR3 reads CASSSTGSSGANVLTF. The CDR3 bases are TGCGCCAGCAGCTCGACAGGTAGCTCTGGGGCCAACGTCCTGACTTTC.

The chain employs TRBV28 and TRBJ2-1; maybe TRBD1 (5 bases). The germline V and J ends were trimmed by 4 bases and 15 bases, with 19 bases remaining between them. The CDR3 consists of 13 residues. CDR1 is MDHEN and CDR2 is SYDVKM in the germline V gene. In DNA, the CDR3 is TGTGCCAGCAGTTCAACCAGGGTCAGGAAACCGTTCTTC. Translated: CASSSTRVRKPFF.

The chain joins TRBV6-1 to TRBJ1-1; TRBD1 is a possible D gene (5 bases). The CDR3 covers 13 residues. Germline CDR1 MNHNS, CDR2 SASEGT. Trimming stripped 5 bases from V and 1 base from J, with 8 bases between. The CDR3 sequence: CASSRDSNTEAFF. Written as DNA, the CDR3 is TGTGCCAGCAGTAGGGACTCGAACACTGAAGCTTTCTTT.

The chain is built from TRBV18 and TRBJ2-5; TRBD2 aligns across 8 bases. The CDR3 is 14 amino acids. CDR1 KGHSH and CDR2 LQKENI come from the germline V gene. V was pared by 5 bases and J by 5 bases, with 7 bases of the junction left unmatched. The CDR3 bases are TGTGCCAGCTCAACTAGCGGTGGGAGCGAGACCCAGTACTTC. Protein sequence: CASSTSGGSETQYF.

The chain carries TRBV27 and TRBJ2-3; 14 positions match TRBD2. This CDR3 spans 17 amino acids. Germline trimming cut 3 bases from V and 1 base from J; bases unmatched to any gene: 3. Germline CDR1 MNHEY, CDR2 SMNVEV (reference sequence). The CDR3 DNA reads as TGTGCCAGCAGTTTCCCGGGACTAGCGGGAGGCACAGATACGCAGTATTTT. It translates to CASSFPGLAGGTDTQYF.

The V and J genes are TRBV11-2 and TRBJ2-1; D ambiguous. This CDR3 is built from 12 residues. Germline V gene sequence: CDR1 SGHAT, CDR2 FQNNGV. The V gene lost 5 bases and the J gene lost 10 bases, with 12 bases spanning the gap. The CDR3 is CASSEETREQFF. The CDR3 DNA follows: TGTGCCAGCAGCGAGGAGACACGGGAGCAGTTCTTC. The whole variable domain, filled in from reference TRBV11-2 and TRBJ2-1, reads EAGVAQSPRYKIIEKRQSVAFWCNPISGHATLYWYQQILGQGPKLLIQFQNNGVVDDSQLPKDRFSAERLKGVDSTLKIQPAKLEDSAVYLCASSEETREQFFGPGTRLTVL.

As to this clone: Different DNA sequences within this sample yield the same CDR3. The V and J genes are TRBV29-1 and TRBJ1-2, with D hard to call. Trimming took 4 bases from V and 8 from J, leaving 11 bases between them. The germline gives CDR1 SQVTM, CDR2 ANQGSEA. This CDR3 has 11 residues. Here the CDR3 reads CSVGSGRGYTF. CDR3 bases: TGCAGCGTTGGATCCGGTCGGGGCTACACCTTC.

This chain links TRBV30 with TRBJ2-3; D not resolved. The CDR3 runs to 8 residues. CDR1 and CDR2 (germline): GTSNPN, SVGIG (reference sequence). With 7 bases removed from V and 4 bases from J, the gap between germline ends came to 0 bases. The CDR3: CASDTQYF. The CDR3 DNA sequence: TGTGCCTCAGATACGCAGTATTTT.

For this clone: Other DNA sequences from this sample encode an identical CDR3 as well. The rearrangement uses TRBV7-2 and TRBJ2-6; no definite D call. This CDR3 has 14 residues. Germline V lookup: CDR1 SGHTA, CDR2 FQGNSA. Trimming took 1 base from V and 2 from J, leaving 3 bases between them. The CDR3 loop reads CASSLGTGANVLTF. CDR3 bases: TGTGCCAGCAGCTTAGGGACTGGGGCCAACGTCCTGACTTTC.

Remarks on this clone: In the same sample, other DNA sequences code for this CDR3. The rearrangement links TRBV5-1 to TRBJ2-7; TRBD1 matches 7 bases. Germline V gene sequence: CDR1 SGHRS, CDR2 YFSETQ. This CDR3 is built from 14 residues. The V segment lost 1 base and the J segment 2 bases; nucleotides outside the gene matches: 3. CDR3: CASSLRTGPYEQYF. The CDR3 DNA reads as TGCGCCAGCAGCTTGCGGACAGGACCCTACGAGCAGTACTTC.

This sequence joins TRBV29-1 and TRBJ1-5; D ambiguous. Trimming stripped 7 bases from V and 0 bases from J, with 7 bases between. Germline V gives CDR1 SQVTM, CDR2 ANQGSEA. The CDR3 length is 12 residues. The CDR3 is CSASDSNQPQHF. The CDR3 bases are TGCAGCGCATCAGATAGCAATCAGCCCCAGCATTTT.

The chain links TRBV27 to TRBJ1-4, with TRBD1 matching 8 bases. Trimming removed 4 bases from V and 8 bases from J; junction bases left unmatched: 9. The CDR3 contains 15 residues. Germline loops: CDR1 MNHEY, CDR2 SMNVEV (reference sequence). The CDR3 here is CASSSRTGRGEKLFF. CDR3 sequence (DNA): TGTGCCAGCAGTTCCCGGACAGGGAGGGGGGAAAAACTGTTTTTT.

The chain is built from TRBV4-3 and TRBJ2-3; possible D gene TRBD2, 6 bases. V was clipped by 4 bases and J by 0 bases, with 11 bases between them. Germline CDR1 and CDR2: LGHNA and YSLEER. CDR3 length equals 15 residues. CDR3 coding DNA: TGCGCCAGCAGCCCCCTAGCGCTTAGCACAGATACGCAGTATTTT. This sequence encodes CASSPLALSTDTQYF.

CDR3 region: CASSLGGTIQQYF. The CDR3 bases are TGTGCCAGCAGCTTAGGGGGCACTATCCAGCAGTACTTC. The chain joins TRBV7-8 to TRBJ2-7; tentatively, D is TRBD1 (5 bases). Looked up from germline, CDR1 is SGHVS and CDR2 is FQNEAQ. This CDR3 has 13 residues. Trimming stripped 1 base from V and 8 bases from J, with 12 bases between.